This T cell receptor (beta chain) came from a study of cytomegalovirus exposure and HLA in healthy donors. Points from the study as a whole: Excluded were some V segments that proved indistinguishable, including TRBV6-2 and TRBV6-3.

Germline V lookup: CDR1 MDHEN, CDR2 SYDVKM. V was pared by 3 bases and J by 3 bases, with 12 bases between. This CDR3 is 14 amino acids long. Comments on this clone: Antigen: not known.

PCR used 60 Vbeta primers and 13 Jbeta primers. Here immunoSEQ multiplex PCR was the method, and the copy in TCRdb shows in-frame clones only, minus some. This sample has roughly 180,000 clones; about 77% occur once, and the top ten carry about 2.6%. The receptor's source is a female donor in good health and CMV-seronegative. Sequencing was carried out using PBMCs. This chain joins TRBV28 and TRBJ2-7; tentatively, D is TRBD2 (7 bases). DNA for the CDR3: TGTGCCAGCAGTTTCTCAGGGGAGGGCTACGAGCAGTACTTC. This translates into CASSFSGEGYEQYF.